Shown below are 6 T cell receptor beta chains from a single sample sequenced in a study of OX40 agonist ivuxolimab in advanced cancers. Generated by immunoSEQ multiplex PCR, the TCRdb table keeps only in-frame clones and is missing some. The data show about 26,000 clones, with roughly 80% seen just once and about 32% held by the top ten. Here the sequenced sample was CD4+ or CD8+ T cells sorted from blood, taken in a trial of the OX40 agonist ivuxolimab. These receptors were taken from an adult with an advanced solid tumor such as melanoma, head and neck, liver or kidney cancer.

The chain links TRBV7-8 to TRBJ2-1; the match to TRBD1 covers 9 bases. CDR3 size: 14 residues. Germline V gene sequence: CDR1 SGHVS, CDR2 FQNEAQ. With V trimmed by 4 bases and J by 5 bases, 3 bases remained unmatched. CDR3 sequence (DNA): TGTGCCAGCAGCTCCGGGACAGGGAACAATGAGCAGTTCTTC. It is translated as CASSSGTGNNEQFF.

The chain's CDR3 is CASSQLLQNTEAFF. The CDR3 bases are TGTGCCAGCAGCCAACTACTCCAGAACACTGAAGCTTTCTTT. The rearrangement links TRBV16 to TRBJ1-1; D ambiguous. Trimming shortened V by 2 bases and J by 1 base, and 8 bases separated the two germline ends. Germline-derived CDR1 and CDR2 are KGHSY and FQNENV. The CDR3 is 14 amino acids.

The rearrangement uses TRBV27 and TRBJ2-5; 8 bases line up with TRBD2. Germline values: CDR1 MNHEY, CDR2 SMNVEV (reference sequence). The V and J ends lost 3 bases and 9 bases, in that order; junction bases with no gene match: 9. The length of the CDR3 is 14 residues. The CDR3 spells CASSFSGKGEAQYF. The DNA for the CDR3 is TGTGCCAGCAGTTTTAGCGGGAAAGGGGAGGCCCAGTACTTC.

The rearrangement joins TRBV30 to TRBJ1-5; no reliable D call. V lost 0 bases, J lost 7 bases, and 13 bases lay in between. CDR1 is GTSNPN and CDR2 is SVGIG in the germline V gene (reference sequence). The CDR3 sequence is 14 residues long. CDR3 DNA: TGTGCCTGGAGTGTACGGGTGGGGTTACAGCCCCAGCATTTT. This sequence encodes CAWSVRVGLQPQHF.

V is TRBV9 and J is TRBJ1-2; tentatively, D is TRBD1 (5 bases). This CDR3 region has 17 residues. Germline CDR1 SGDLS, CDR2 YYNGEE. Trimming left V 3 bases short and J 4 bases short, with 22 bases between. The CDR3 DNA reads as TGTGCCAGCAGCGCGGAAGGGGCCATCCAATATTCCTATGGCTACACCTTC. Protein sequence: CASSAEGAIQYSYGYTF.

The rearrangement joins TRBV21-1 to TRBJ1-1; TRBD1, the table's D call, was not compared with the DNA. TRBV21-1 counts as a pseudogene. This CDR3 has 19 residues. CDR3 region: CASSKESWLTGPLNTEAFF. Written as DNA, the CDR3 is TGTGCCAGCAGCAAAGAAAGCTGGCTGACAGGCCCGCTGAACACTGAAGCTTTCTTT.